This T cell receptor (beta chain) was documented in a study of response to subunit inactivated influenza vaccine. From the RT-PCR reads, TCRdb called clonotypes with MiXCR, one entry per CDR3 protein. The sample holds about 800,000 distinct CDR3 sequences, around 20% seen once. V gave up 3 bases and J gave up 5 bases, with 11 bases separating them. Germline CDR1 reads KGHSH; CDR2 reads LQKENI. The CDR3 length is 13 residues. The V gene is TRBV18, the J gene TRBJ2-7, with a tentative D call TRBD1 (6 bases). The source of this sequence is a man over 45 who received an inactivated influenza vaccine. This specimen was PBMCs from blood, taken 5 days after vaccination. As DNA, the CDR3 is TGTGCCAGCTCACCCCACAGGGACCACGAGCAGTACTTC. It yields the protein CASSPHRDHEQYF.